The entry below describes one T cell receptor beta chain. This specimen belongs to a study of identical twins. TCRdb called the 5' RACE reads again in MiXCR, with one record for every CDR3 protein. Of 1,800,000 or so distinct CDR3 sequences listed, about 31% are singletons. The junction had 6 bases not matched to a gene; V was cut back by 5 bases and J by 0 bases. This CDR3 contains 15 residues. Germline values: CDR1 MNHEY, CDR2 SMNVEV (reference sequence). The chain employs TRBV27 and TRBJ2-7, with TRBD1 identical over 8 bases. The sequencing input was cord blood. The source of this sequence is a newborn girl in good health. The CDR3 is CASSQDRVHSYEQYF. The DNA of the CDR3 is TGTGCCAGCAGTCAGGACAGGGTCCACTCCTACGAGCAGTACTTC.